One and the same sample provided the 31 T cell receptor beta chains below, sequenced in a study of control samples from healthy donors and cancer patients. Clones were read by immunoSEQ multiplex PCR, and TCRdb kept only the in-frame ones, dropping some. Here the sample spans 95,000 to 150,000 clones, 92% being singletons. The sample comprised PBMCs. All receptors come from a man at least 80 years old with head and neck cancer.

The chain joins TRBV12-5 to TRBJ2-3, with 8 bases identical to TRBD1. Trimming took 6 bases from V and 2 from J; bases not matched to a gene: 7. This CDR3 is built from 15 residues. Germline V gene lookup returns CDR1 LGHNT and CDR2 FRNRAP. The CDR3 region has the DNA TGTGCTAGTGGAACCGGTCAGGGGGCCACAGATACGCAGTATTTT. Amino acid sequence: CASGTGQGATDTQYF.

This clone was counted a single time. DNA for the CDR3: TGTGCCAGCGGACAGGGGGGGACCCAGTACTTC. Translation gives CASGQGGTQYF. This chain links TRBV27 with TRBJ2-5; TRBD1 matches at 10 bases. There are 11 residues in the CDR3. Per germline, CDR1 MNHEY and CDR2 SMNVEV (reference sequence). The J segment lost 7 bases and the V segment lost 8 bases, leaving 1 base of the junction unmatched.

The chain employs TRBV4-2 and TRBJ2-7, with D perhaps being TRBD1 or TRBD2 (5 bases each). The germline CDR1 and CDR2 sequences are LGHNA and YNFKEQ. The CDR3 runs 17 residues. V was pared by 4 bases and J by 2 bases, with 21 bases between. The DNA for the CDR3 is TGTGCCAGCAGCCGTGAGGCTGGGGGACCCTCGCCCTACGAGCAGTACTTC. Its protein product is CASSREAGGPSPYEQYF.

V is TRBV19 and J is TRBJ2-1, with a possible D match to TRBD1 (6 bases). Germline V CDR1 and CDR2: LNHDA, SQIVND (reference sequence). Trimming left V 7 bases short and J 3 bases short, with 16 bases between. This CDR3 has 15 residues. The CDR3 bases are TGTGCCAGTACGAATCAGGGGCGATTCTACAATGAGCAGTTCTTC. It codes for CASTNQGRFYNEQFF.

The V gene is TRBV5-1, the J gene TRBJ2-1; 7 positions match TRBD2. Germline V gene lookup returns CDR1 SGHRS and CDR2 YFSETQ. This CDR3 has 16 residues. V trimming: 0 bases; J trimming: 0 bases; junction bases outside the gene matches: 3. The CDR3 reads CASSLVGGSSYNEQFF. The CDR3 DNA reads TGCGCCAGCAGCTTGGTCGGCGGGAGCTCCTACAATGAGCAGTTCTTC.

The rearrangement joins TRBV4-3 to TRBJ2-2, with 10 bases lining up with TRBD2. This CDR3 contains 16 residues. V gave up 0 bases and J gave up 5 bases; unmatched junction bases: 3. The germline V gene has CDR1 LGHNA and CDR2 YSLEER. DNA of the CDR3: TGCGCCAGCAGCCAAGATCCTAGCGGGAGAACCGGGGAGCTGTTTTTT. Protein sequence: CASSQDPSGRTGELFF.

The rearrangement uses TRBV27 and TRBJ1-1, with 10 positions matching TRBD1. In germline, CDR1 is MNHEY, CDR2 SMNVEV (reference sequence). Trimming took 6 bases from V and 6 from J; bases not matched to a gene: 1. This CDR3 spans 12 amino acids. The CDR3, as DNA: TGTGCCAGCAGGACAGGGGGCGCTGAAGCTTTCTTT. Translation gives CASRTGGAEAFF.

The chain uses TRBV7-8 and TRBJ2-4, with 7 bases aligning to TRBD1. V shed 3 bases and J 0 bases; nucleotides not matched to a gene: 8. Germline CDR1 is SGHVS and CDR2 is FQNEAQ. The CDR3 extends over 17 amino acids. In DNA form, the CDR3 reads TGTGCCAGCAGCTTGACAGGGAAACTACTAGCCAAAAACATTCAGTACTTC. This encodes CASSLTGKLLAKNIQYF.

In its sample, this clone was seen a few times. This chain links TRBV5-6 with TRBJ2-5; unclear D gene. Trimming shortened V by 4 bases and J by 9 bases, and 16 bases separated the two germline ends. Germline lookup yields CDR1 SGHDT and CDR2 YYEEEE. The CDR3 consists of 13 residues. The CDR3 protein is CASSPRAGSAQYF. The CDR3 coding sequence is TGTGCCAGCAGCCCTCGGGCTGGCTCGGCCCAGTACTTC.

The chain couples TRBV4-3 to TRBJ2-3, with D possibly TRBD2 on 5 matching bases. The length of the CDR3 is 14 residues. Trimming took 4 bases from V and 6 from J, leaving 14 bases between them. Germline CDR1 is LGHNA and CDR2 is YSLEER. The CDR3 here is CASSPSYEGDTQYF. The CDR3 DNA reads as TGCGCCAGCAGCCCCTCCTACGAGGGTGATACGCAGTATTTT.

J is TRBJ2-2 and V is TRBV6-5; either TRBD1 or TRBD2 may fit D (5 bases each). CDR1 is MNHEY and CDR2 is SVGAGI in the germline V gene. V lost 10 bases, J lost 2 bases, and 14 bases lay in between. The CDR3 contains 14 residues. Here the CDR3 reads CATSRGINTGELFF. For the CDR3, the DNA is TGTGCCACCAGCCGGGGCATCAACACCGGGGAGCTGTTTTTT.

The CDR3 spells CASSVAMWDPGDEQYF. CDR3 in DNA: TGTGCCAGCAGCGTTGCGATGTGGGACCCAGGGGACGAGCAGTACTTC. V gene TRBV9 combines with J gene TRBJ2-7; D possibly corresponds to TRBD1 (6 bases). The V and J ends lost 2 bases and 5 bases respectively, with 20 bases between them. Germline CDR1 reads SGDLS; CDR2 reads YYNGEE. CDR3 length equals 16 residues.

V gene TRBV6-2 or TRBV6-3 combines with J gene TRBJ1-1; tentatively, D is TRBD1 (5 bases). The CDR3 spans 14 residues. Germline V gene sequence: CDR1 MNHEY, CDR2 SVGEGT. V lost 0 bases to trimming and J lost 4 bases, with 9 bases between them. Here the CDR3 reads CASSYSGVRTEAFF. The CDR3 nucleotides read TGTGCCAGCAGTTACTCAGGGGTCCGCACTGAAGCTTTCTTT.

This chain joins TRBV5-6 and TRBJ1-6, with a tentative D call TRBD1 (6 bases). Germline V gives CDR1 SGHDT, CDR2 YYEEEE. This CDR3 comprises 14 residues. The V and J ends lost 2 bases and 6 bases respectively, with 9 bases between them. The CDR3 protein is CASSLGGTNSPLHF. Written as DNA, the CDR3 is TGTGCCAGCAGCTTAGGGGGGACTAATTCACCCCTCCACTTT.

The rearrangement uses TRBV27 and TRBJ2-4; perhaps TRBD1 as D (5 bases). The CDR3 is made up of 14 amino acids. V was shortened by 2 bases and J by 6 bases, with 11 bases between the two germline ends. CDR1 is MNHEY, CDR2 SMNVEV, per germline (reference sequence). The CDR3 bases are TGTGCCAGCAGTTTAGGGGCTATTGGAAACATTCAGTACTTC. Encoded protein: CASSLGAIGNIQYF.

V usage is TRBV27 and J usage is TRBJ2-7; D gene uncertain. The V and J ends lost 4 bases and 2 bases respectively, with 9 bases between them. The CDR3 consists of 13 residues. Germline values: CDR1 MNHEY, CDR2 SMNVEV (reference sequence). CDR3 residues: CASSYRATYEQYF. The CDR3, as DNA: TGTGCCAGCAGTTATCGGGCAACCTACGAGCAGTACTTC.

This clone was seen once. CDR3 sequence: CSTSGGAGRETQYF. Written as DNA, the CDR3 is TGCAGCACCTCTGGGGGGGCAGGGAGAGAGACCCAGTACTTC. The rearrangement joins TRBV29-1 to TRBJ2-5; D may be TRBD2 (7 bases). V shed 8 bases and J shed 4 bases, with 20 bases lying between them. The CDR3 totals 14 residues. Germline values: CDR1 SQVTM, CDR2 ANQGSEA. Full variable domain (missing parts from reference TRBV29-1 and TRBJ2-5): SAVISQKPSRDICQRGTSLTIQCQVDSQVTMMFWYRQQPGQSLTLIATANQGSEATYESGFVIDKFPISRPNLTFSTLTVSNMSPEDSSIYLCSTSGGAGRETQYFGPGTRLLVL.

This chain uses TRBV30 with TRBJ2-7; D is undetermined. The germline V and J ends were trimmed by 3 bases and 7 bases, with 13 bases remaining between them. Germline V gives CDR1 GTSNPN, CDR2 SVGIG (reference sequence). The CDR3 spans 12 residues. The CDR3: CAWRYHRLEQYF. CDR3 sequence (DNA): TGTGCCTGGAGGTACCATCGACTTGAGCAGTACTTC.

This chain joins TRBV7-9 and TRBJ1-2, with 7 bases identical to TRBD1. The CDR3 consists of 15 residues. From germline, CDR1 is SEHNR and CDR2 FQNEAQ (reference sequence). Trimming took 4 bases from V and 8 from J; bases not matched to a gene: 13. In DNA form, the CDR3 reads TGTGCCAGCAGCTACCAACGAAGAGGGGGCTTGGGCTACACCTTC. Its protein product is CASSYQRRGGLGYTF.

This clone was counted once. This chain joins TRBV24-1 and TRBJ2-2, with 8 positions matching TRBD1. This CDR3 region has 15 residues. Germline values: CDR1 KGHDR, CDR2 SFDVKD. J was trimmed by 7 bases and V by 0 bases; bases with no gene match: 3. CDR3: CATSDLAGGGGELFF. CDR3 in DNA: TGTGCCACCAGTGATTTGGCAGGGGGCGGCGGGGAGCTGTTTTTT.

CDR3 sequence (DNA): TGTGCCAGCAGTTACTCAGGGGACTATCAGCAGTTCTTC. It translates to CASSYSGDYQQFF. The rearrangement uses TRBV6-2 or TRBV6-3 and TRBJ2-1; 7 bases align to TRBD2. Germline CDR1 and CDR2: MNHEY and SVGEGT. The V and J ends lost 0 bases and 11 bases, in that order; junction bases with no gene match: 4. This CDR3 has 13 amino acids.

This clone was detected only once. The rearrangement links TRBV15 to TRBJ2-7; 7 bases match TRBD1. V trimming: 4 bases; J trimming: 9 bases; junction bases outside the gene matches: 12. Germline V lookup: CDR1 LNHNV, CDR2 YYDKDF (reference sequence). This CDR3 is built from 14 residues. The CDR3 spells CATSKGTVHHVQYF. In nucleotides, the CDR3 is TGTGCCACCAGCAAAGGGACAGTCCACCATGTGCAGTACTTC.

V usage is TRBV5-1 and J usage is TRBJ2-7; perhaps TRBD1 as D (6 bases). The ends were cut back, 3 bases at V and 3 bases at J, with 13 bases in the middle. This CDR3 has 14 amino acids. Germline CDR1 is SGHRS and CDR2 is YFSETQ. As DNA, the CDR3 is TGCGCCAGCAGCTCAAGGACAGACCGCTACGAGCAGTACTTC. Protein: CASSSRTDRYEQYF.

The chain is built from TRBV5-4 and TRBJ2-7; 7 bases are shared with TRBD2. The CDR3 is 14 residues long. V lost 2 bases, J lost 3 bases, and 5 bases stayed unmatched. Germline assignment: CDR1 SGHNT and CDR2 YYREEE (reference sequence). CDR3 in DNA: TGTGCCAGCAGCTTTGAGACTAGCAGCTACGAGCAGTACTTC. Translating gives CASSFETSSYEQYF. Variable domain in full (rest from reference TRBV5-4 and TRBJ2-7): ETGVTQSPTHLIKTRGQQVTLRCSSQSGHNTVSWYQQALGQGPQFIFQYYREEENGRGNFPPRFSGLQFPNYSSELNVNALELDDSALYLCASSFETSSYEQYFGPGTRLTVT.

The chain is built from TRBV5-1 and TRBJ2-1; 7 nucleotides match TRBD2. CDR1 and CDR2 (germline): SGHRS, YFSETQ. V lost 1 base, J lost 1 base, and 5 bases stayed unmatched. The CDR3 spans 16 residues. The CDR3 coding sequence is TGCGCCAGCAGCTTGATCGGGGGGTCTTCCTACAATGAGCAGTTCTTC. It encodes CASSLIGGSSYNEQFF.

The rearrangement uses TRBV30 and TRBJ1-3; 9 bases agree with TRBD1. CDR3 size: 14 residues. Trimming cost V 2 bases and J 7 bases; bases outside gene matches: 6. Germline V lookup: CDR1 GTSNPN, CDR2 SVGIG (reference sequence). The CDR3 DNA reads TGTGCCTGGAGTCCACAGGGGGCTTTTAACACCATATATTTT. Its translation: CAWSPQGAFNTIYF.

The chain joins TRBV4-1 to TRBJ2-4, with 10 bases lining up with TRBD1. Germline-derived CDR1 and CDR2 are MGHRA and YSYEKL. V dropped 0 bases and J dropped 10; count of bases not matched to a gene: 3. The CDR3 sequence is 14 residues long. The CDR3 here is CASSQDDRGRIQYF. The DNA for the CDR3 is TGCGCCAGCAGCCAAGACGACAGGGGGCGTATTCAGTACTTC.

V gene TRBV2 combines with J gene TRBJ2-1; tentative D call: TRBD1 (5 bases). The V and J ends lost 7 bases and 1 base respectively, with 8 bases between them. The CDR3 covers 13 residues. Per the germline V gene, CDR1 is SNHLY and CDR2 is FYNNEI. CDR3 protein: CASTRDSYNEQFF. The CDR3 DNA is TGTGCCAGCACCAGGGATTCCTACAATGAGCAGTTCTTC.

This chain connects TRBV2 to TRBJ2-1; 8 bases agree with TRBD2. The CDR3 consists of 14 residues. Germline V gives CDR1 SNHLY, CDR2 FYNNEI. Unmatched junction bases numbered 13, after V lost 6 bases and J lost 12 bases. The CDR3 DNA follows: TGTGCCAGCAGGCGACCAGGACGGGGGGGCTCGCAGTTCTTC. Amino acids: CASRRPGRGGSQFF.

This clone was recorded a few times. V usage is TRBV5-1 and J usage is TRBJ2-2; D not certain. V was pared by 0 bases and J by 6 bases, with 9 bases between. CDR3 length equals 14 residues. Per germline, CDR1 SGHRS and CDR2 YFSETQ. CDR3 in DNA: TGCGCCAGCAGCTTGGACCTTAGCTCCGGGGAGCTGTTTTTT. This encodes CASSLDLSSGELFF.

The gene calls are TRBV9 and TRBJ2-7; 7 bases map to TRBD1. Germline loops: CDR1 SGDLS, CDR2 YYNGEE. This CDR3 contains 16 residues. With 4 bases clipped from V and 2 bases from J, the junction kept 12 bases outside the gene matches. DNA of the CDR3: TGTGCCAGCAGCCCCCAAAAGGACAGGTTGGCCTACGAGCAGTACTTC. Residues: CASSPQKDRLAYEQYF.